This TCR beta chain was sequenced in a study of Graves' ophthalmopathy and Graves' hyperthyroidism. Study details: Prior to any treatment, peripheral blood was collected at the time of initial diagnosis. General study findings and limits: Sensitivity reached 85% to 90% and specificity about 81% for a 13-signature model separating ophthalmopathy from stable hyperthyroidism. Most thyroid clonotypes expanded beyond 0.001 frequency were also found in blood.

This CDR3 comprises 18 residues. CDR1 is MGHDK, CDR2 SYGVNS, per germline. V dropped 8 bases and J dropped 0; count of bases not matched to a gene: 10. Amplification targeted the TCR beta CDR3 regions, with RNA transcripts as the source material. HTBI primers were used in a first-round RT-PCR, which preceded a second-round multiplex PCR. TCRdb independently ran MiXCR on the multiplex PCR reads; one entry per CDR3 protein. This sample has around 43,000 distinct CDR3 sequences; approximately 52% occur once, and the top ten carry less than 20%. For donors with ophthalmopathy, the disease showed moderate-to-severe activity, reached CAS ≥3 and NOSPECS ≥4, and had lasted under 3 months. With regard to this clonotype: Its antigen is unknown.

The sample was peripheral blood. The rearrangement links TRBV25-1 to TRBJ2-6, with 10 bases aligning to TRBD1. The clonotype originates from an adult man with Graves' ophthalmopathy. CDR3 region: CASAQPGQGSSGANVLTF. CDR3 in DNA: TGTGCCAGCGCTCAACCGGGACAGGGGAGCTCTGGGGCCAACGTCCTGACTTTC.